Listed below are T cell receptor beta chains from one sample, sequenced in a study of cytomegalovirus exposure and HLA in healthy donors. Here immunoSEQ multiplex PCR was the method, and the copy in TCRdb shows in-frame clones only, minus some. The sample holds about 240,000 clones, around nine tenths seen once. Sequenced: PBMCs. These TCRs come from a man aged 18 to 30 in good health and CMV-seronegative. CDR3s include the opening cysteine and the closing phenylalanine or tryptophan. D genes are given only for firm matches. Some rows have no size entry. The others give once, few or many, or a class for an expanded clone.

CDR3: CASSAHEQYF; DNA: TGTGCCAGCAGTGCTCACGAGCAGTACTTC; J: TRBJ2-7; D: .; V: TRBV2; size: few
CDR3: CASSPYEGAFF; DNA: TGTGCCAGCAGCCCGTACGAGGGAGCTTTCTTT; J: TRBJ1-1; D: .; V: TRBV7-2; size: .
CDR3: CATSRSGAQPQHF; DNA: TGTGCCACCAGCAGGTCAGGGGCTCAGCCCCAGCATTTT; J: TRBJ1-5; D: .; V: TRBV15; size: .
CDR3: CASSQVAGVSYNSPLHF; DNA: TGTGCCAGCAGCCAAGTAGCGGGGGTGTCCTATAATTCACCCCTCCACTTT; J: TRBJ1-6; D: .; V: TRBV14; size: .
CDR3: CASSLYQGGNQPQHF; DNA: TGTGCCAGCAGCTTGTATCAGGGTGGCAATCAGCCCCAGCATTTT; J: TRBJ1-5; D: .; V: TRBV11-2; size: .
CDR3: CASSSGSRASPLHF; DNA: TGTGCCAGCAGCTCGGGGTCTCGGGCCTCACCCCTCCACTTT; J: TRBJ1-6; D: .; V: TRBV7-2; size: .
CDR3: CASSRSGTEAFF; DNA: TGTGCCAGCAGCCGATCGGGGACTGAAGCTTTCTTT; J: TRBJ1-1; D: .; V: TRBV11-2; size: .
CDR3: CASRSLPGKRETQYF; DNA: TGTGCCAGCCGGTCACTACCGGGGAAGCGGGAGACCCAGTACTTC; J: TRBJ2-5; D: .; V: TRBV27; size: .
CDR3: CASISGGDQETQYF; DNA: TGTGCCAGCATTTCCGGGGGGGACCAAGAGACCCAGTACTTC; J: TRBJ2-5; D: TRBD2; V: TRBV25-1; size: .
CDR3: CASSILAGGDEQYF; DNA: TGTGCCAGTAGTATTCTAGCGGGGGGAGATGAGCAGTACTTC; J: TRBJ2-7; D: TRBD2; V: TRBV19; size: .
CDR3: CASSPNTYEQYF; DNA: TGTGCCAGCAGCCCTAATACCTACGAGCAGTACTTC; J: TRBJ2-7; D: .; V: TRBV7-9; size: .
CDR3: CASRLGTGAEAFF; DNA: TGTGCCAGCAGACTAGGGACAGGAGCTGAAGCTTTCTTT; J: TRBJ1-1; D: TRBD1; V: TRBV7-9; size: few
CDR3: CASSVGQGVNQPQHF; DNA: TGTGCCAGCAGTGTGGGACAGGGTGTCAATCAGCCCCAGCATTTT; J: TRBJ1-5; D: TRBD1; V: TRBV28; size: once
CDR3: CASSRNHGYEQYF; DNA: TGTGCCAGCAGCAGAAACCACGGCTACGAGCAGTACTTC; J: TRBJ2-7; D: .; V: TRBV5-4; size: .
CDR3: CASSAQQGLNTEAFF; DNA: TGTGCCAGCAGCGCCCAACAGGGCCTGAACACTGAAGCTTTCTTT; J: TRBJ1-1; D: .; V: TRBV7-9; size: .
CDR3: CASSSRQARGEQYF; DNA: TGTGCCAGCAGTTCCCGACAGGCTAGGGGCGAGCAGTACTTC; J: TRBJ2-7; D: .; V: TRBV28; size: .
CDR3: CASSLDSGSLTDTQYF; DNA: TGTGCCAGCAGCTTGGATAGCGGGAGTTTAACAGATACGCAGTATTTT; J: TRBJ2-3; D: TRBD2; V: TRBV5-4; size: once
CDR3: CASTSGSYNEQFF; DNA: TGTGCTAGTACTAGCGGGAGTTACAATGAGCAGTTCTTC; J: TRBJ2-1; D: TRBD2; V: TRBV12-5; size: once